Included here is one T cell receptor (beta chain) sequence, with context. Its antigen is undetermined. The assay was immunoSEQ multiplex PCR, and TCRdb's table has in-frame clones only and misses some. The table lists tens of thousands of clones, around nine tenths of them singletons, with 11% in the top ten. This sample is part of a study of T cell responses to AZD1222 COVID-19 vaccine. Overall study results and limits: Among vaccine-associated CD4 TCRs, coverage spanned spike, with dominance at 160-218 and 743-854.

This CDR3 is built from 13 residues. Germline V gene lookup returns CDR1 LNHDA and CDR2 SQIVND (reference sequence). Unmatched junction bases numbered 5, after V lost 5 bases and J lost 7 bases. Sample: peripheral blood, taken 28 days after the second AZD1222 dose. The chain uses TRBV19 and TRBJ1-2; TRBD1 matches at 9 bases. The clonotype was recovered from an adult who received the AZD1222 COVID-19 vaccine. The CDR3 bases are TGTGCCAGTAGTGCACAGGGGGCTGGTGGCTACACCTTC. Encoded protein: CASSAQGAGGYTF.